This entry lists 21 T cell receptor beta chains sequenced from one sample in a study of T-cell reconstitution after alpha-beta-depleted transplantation in children. This sample's TCRbeta library carried unique molecular identifier barcodes. TCRdb reprocessed the PCR reads via MiXCR and lists one record per CDR3 protein. Among about 400,000 distinct CDR3 sequences listed, around 21% were seen once. The sample was PBMCs from the stem cell graft donor, taken from the stem cell graft. The receptors here all came from a human donor who donated a stem cell graft to a child with acute myeloid leukemia.

CDR3 in DNA: TGTGCCAGCAAAAGCGGGAAGAAGGGGGGCGAGCAGTACTTC. Amino acid sequence: CASKSGKKGGEQYF. The chain recombines TRBV12-3 or TRBV12-4 with TRBJ2-7; D may be TRBD2 (7 bases). V was trimmed by 7 bases and J by 6 bases, leaving 19 bases between them. The CDR3 consists of 14 residues.

V is TRBV5-1 and J is TRBJ2-3; D not resolved. The CDR3 contains 15 residues. CDR1 is SGHRS and CDR2 is YFSETQ in the germline V gene. V gave up 5 bases and J gave up 2 bases, with 15 bases separating them. CDR3 protein: CASRRSGTDTDTQYF. The CDR3 DNA follows: TGCGCCAGCAGACGGAGTGGAACAGACACAGATACGCAGTATTTT.

The chain is built from TRBV12-3 or TRBV12-4 and TRBJ2-7; 7 nucleotides align to TRBD1. The CDR3 runs 14 residues. Losses at the gene ends were 3 bases for V and 6 bases for J; bases not matched to a gene: 8. The CDR3 DNA sequence: TGTGCCAGCAGTTTGAACAGGGGTATACTCGAGCAGTACTTC. Encoded protein: CASSLNRGILEQYF.

V and J are TRBV6-4 and TRBJ2-3; the match to TRBD1 covers 7 bases. V shed 6 bases, J shed 4 bases, and the junction held 1 base outside the gene matches. Germline values: CDR1 MRHNA, CDR2 SNTAGT. The CDR3 has 12 amino acids. This chain's CDR3 is CASRQGPDTQYF. The CDR3 nucleotides are TGTGCCAGCAGACAGGGGCCAGATACGCAGTATTTT.

The chain carries TRBV7-2 and TRBJ2-7, with a possible D match to TRBD1 (5 bases). The V end was cut by 2 bases, the J end by 2 bases, with 13 bases between. In germline, CDR1 is SGHTA, CDR2 FQGNSA. This CDR3 has 15 residues. The CDR3 nucleotides are TGTGCCAGCAGCTTAATGGGAACAGGAACCTACGAGCAGTACTTC. This translates into CASSLMGTGTYEQYF.

The chain uses TRBV20-1 and TRBJ2-7; D is uncertain. Germline values: CDR1 DFQATT, CDR2 SNEGSKA (reference sequence). With 6 bases removed from V and 0 bases from J, the gap between germline ends came to 15 bases. The CDR3 loop spans 14 amino acids. Here the CDR3 DNA reads TGCAGTGCCGACCGGAGCAGGAGCTCCTACGAGCAGTACTTC. This codes for CSADRSRSSYEQYF.

The V call is TRBV28, the J call TRBJ2-6; no firm D call. Germline V gene sequence: CDR1 MDHEN, CDR2 SYDVKM. Trimming took 8 bases from V and 0 from J, leaving 5 bases between them. This CDR3 spans 13 amino acids. The CDR3 region is CASWSSGANVLTF. Written as DNA, the CDR3 is TGTGCCAGCTGGTCCTCTGGGGCCAACGTCCTGACTTTC.

V and J are TRBV9 and TRBJ2-7; the match to TRBD2 covers 9 bases. The junction had 5 bases not matched to a gene; V was cut back by 1 base and J by 3 bases. This CDR3 comprises 15 residues. Germline CDR1 SGDLS, CDR2 YYNGEE. The CDR3 DNA sequence: TGTGCCAGCAGCGTATCCGCTAGCGGGATCTACGAGCAGTACTTC. This sequence encodes CASSVSASGIYEQYF.

This clonotype was recorded a few times. This chain links TRBV4-1 with TRBJ1-1; D is unclear. This CDR3 contains 15 residues. The germline CDR1 and CDR2 sequences are MGHRA and YSYEKL. Trimming took 3 bases from V and 0 from J, leaving 11 bases between them. The CDR3 here is CASSHWETVNTEAFF. CDR3 nucleotide sequence: TGCGCCAGCAGCCACTGGGAGACGGTGAACACTGAAGCTTTCTTT.

This chain connects TRBV5-1 to TRBJ2-7; D not certain. This CDR3 comprises 12 residues. Trimming removed 0 bases at V and 5 bases at J, with 6 bases between. Looked up from germline, CDR1 is SGHRS and CDR2 is YFSETQ. CDR3 amino acids: CASSLGLNEQYF. The CDR3 DNA follows: TGCGCCAGCAGCTTGGGCTTGAACGAGCAGTACTTC.

This clonotype was recorded at least ten times. The gene calls are TRBV7-2 and TRBJ2-1; 8 bases are shared with TRBD2. Trimming took 5 bases from V and 5 from J; bases not matched to a gene: 8. CDR1 and CDR2 from the germline V gene are SGHTA and FQGNSA. The CDR3 runs to 15 residues. CDR3 loop: CASSPLAGPHNEQFF. The CDR3 coding sequence is TGTGCCAGCAGCCCATTAGCGGGACCCCACAATGAGCAGTTCTTC.

This clonotype was counted a few times. The V and J genes are TRBV5-1 and TRBJ2-1; 7 bases line up with TRBD2. This CDR3 has 14 amino acids. Unmatched junction bases numbered 7, after V lost 5 bases and J lost 5 bases. Germline V lookup: CDR1 SGHRS, CDR2 YFSETQ. CDR3 loop: CASRGGGWNNEQFF. Written as DNA, the CDR3 is TGCGCCAGCAGGGGCGGGGGTTGGAACAATGAGCAGTTCTTC.

This clonotype was counted ten times or more. Written as DNA, the CDR3 is TGTGCCAGCAGCGCTACTAGCGGGGGCTACAATGAGCAGTTCTTC. Amino acid sequence: CASSATSGGYNEQFF. The rearrangement joins TRBV7-6 to TRBJ2-1, with 11 nucleotides matching TRBD2. V lost 5 bases to trimming and J lost 3 bases; unmatched junction nucleotides: 3. The CDR3 spans 15 residues. Germline V gene data show CDR1 as SGHVS and CDR2 as FNYEAQ. The whole variable domain, remainder taken from reference TRBV7-6 and TRBJ2-1, is GAGVSQSPRYKVTKRGQDVALRCDPISGHVSLYWYRQALGQGPEFLTYFNYEAQQDKSGLPNDRFSAERPEGSISTLTIQRTEQRDSAMYRCASSATSGGYNEQFFGPGTRLTVL.

The chain has TRBV14 and TRBJ2-1; D perhaps matches TRBD2 (7 bases). In germline, CDR1 is SGHDN, CDR2 FVKESK. This CDR3 comprises 16 residues. V lost 1 base and J 9 bases, leaving 19 bases between the germline ends. The CDR3 protein is CASSQGGGREKTEQFF. CDR3 coding DNA: TGTGCCAGCAGCCAAGGAGGGGGGCGGGAGAAGACTGAGCAGTTCTTC.

This clonotype was seen only a few times. This chain links TRBV28 with TRBJ1-4; tentatively, D is TRBD1 (6 bases). CDR3 size: 13 residues. The germline V gene encodes CDR1 MDHEN and CDR2 SYDVKM. V was pared by 6 bases and J by 4 bases, with 9 bases between. The CDR3 sequence: CASRQGYNEKLFF. For the CDR3, the DNA is TGTGCCAGCAGACAGGGTTATAATGAAAAACTGTTTTTT.

J is TRBJ1-5 and V is TRBV29-1; the D is unclear. The CDR3 has 14 amino acids. V lost 4 bases to trimming and J lost 2 bases, with 12 bases between them. CDR1 SQVTM and CDR2 ANQGSEA come from the germline V gene. In DNA, the CDR3 is TGCAGCGTTGCCTTGGGGATGGGCAATCAGCCCCAGCATTTT. Protein sequence: CSVALGMGNQPQHF.

The chain couples TRBV15 to TRBJ2-3; D may correspond to TRBD1 or TRBD2 (5 bases each). Deletions cut 0 bases from V and 2 bases from J, with 18 bases between. Looked up from germline, CDR1 is LNHNV and CDR2 is YYDKDF (reference sequence). The CDR3 consists of 18 residues. The CDR3 nucleotides are TGTGCCACCAGCAGAGATTCGCCACCGGGACCCTCCACAGATACGCAGTATTTT. Amino acids: CATSRDSPPGPSTDTQYF.

This clonotype was recorded many times. The V and J genes are TRBV12-3 or TRBV12-4 and TRBJ2-7, with TRBD2 as a possible D gene (6 bases). V shed 0 bases and J shed 4 bases, with 7 bases lying between them. The CDR3 sequence is 13 residues long. CDR3 bases: TGTGCCAGCAGTTTAGCGGAGGGTTACGAGCAGTACTTC. This sequence encodes CASSLAEGYEQYF.

This clonotype came up a few times. DNA of the CDR3: TGTGCCACCAGCAGAGACCCGCAGGTGCCCGGGGAGCTGTTTTTT. Protein: CATSRDPQVPGELFF. V gene TRBV15 combines with J gene TRBJ2-2; no clear D. Germline loops: CDR1 LNHNV, CDR2 YYDKDF (reference sequence). Trimming took 0 bases from V and 6 from J, leaving 11 bases between them. The CDR3 has 15 amino acids.

The chain uses TRBV12-3 or TRBV12-4 and TRBJ1-5; no reliable D call. V lost 6 bases, J lost 3 bases, and 12 bases lay in between. This CDR3 comprises 14 residues. This chain's CDR3 is CASSSSGPNQPQHF. For the CDR3, the DNA is TGTGCCAGCAGCTCCTCTGGTCCCAATCAGCCCCAGCATTTT.

This clonotype was detected ten times or more. The CDR3 region has the DNA TGTGCCAGCAGGGGCCCGAACACCATATATTTT. It is translated as CASRGPNTIYF. The J gene is TRBJ1-3, the V gene TRBV12-3 or TRBV12-4; no definite D call. The V end was cut by 6 bases, the J end by 7 bases, with 7 bases between. CDR3 length: 11 residues.